These T cell receptor beta chains were read from a single sample in a study of blood T cells in healthy people across ages. TCRdb re-derived calls from the 5' RACE reads in MiXCR, one entry per CDR3 protein. Of over a million distinct CDR3 sequences in the sample, 40% to 55% were seen once. Source material: blood. The receptors were gathered from a woman in her sixties in good health. Each CDR3 is given with its conserved first and last residue. Fields, in order: CDR3 length, V gene, D gene, J gene, clone size, CDR3 protein, CDR3 DNA. A D gene is named only where the DNA matches it firmly. Rows give clone size only sometimes, using once, few, many, or a class for an expanded clone.

13	TRBV2	NA	TRBJ2-7	NA	CASSWTALYEQYF	TGTGCCAGCAGCTGGACCGCTTTGTACGAGCAGTACTTC
15	TRBV5-1	TRBD2	TRBJ2-2	NA	CASSLAGEWTGELFF	TGCGCCAGCAGTCTGGCGGGGGAGTGGACCGGGGAGCTGTTTTTT
13	TRBV20-1	NA	TRBJ1-5	NA	CSAERGTRQPQHF	TGCAGTGCCGAGAGGGGGACGAGACAGCCCCAGCATTTT
14	TRBV7-8	NA	TRBJ1-5	NA	CASSLTEGGQPQHF	TGTGCCAGCAGCTTAACCGAGGGCGGTCAGCCCCAGCATTTT
15	TRBV7-8	NA	TRBJ2-5	NA	CASSLAGARQETQYF	TGTGCCAGCAGCTTAGCCGGCGCCCGCCAAGAGACCCAGTACTTC
17	TRBV11-3	NA	TRBJ2-1	once	CASSSPHNGQGYNEQFF	TGTGCCAGCAGCTCCCCCCATAACGGTCAGGGGTACAATGAGCAGTTCTTC
13	TRBV15	NA	TRBJ2-3	NA	CATSTRLADTQYF	TGTGCCACCAGCACCCGGCTAGCAGATACGCAGTATTTT
17	TRBV7-2	NA	TRBJ2-7	few	CASSLAPLGAYSYEQYF	TGTGCCAGCAGCTTAGCCCCACTGGGGGCCTACTCCTACGAGCAGTACTTC
14	TRBV4-1	TRBD1	TRBJ2-4	NA	CASSRDRGIDIQYF	TGCGCCAGCAGCAGGGACAGGGGGATTGACATTCAGTACTTC
12	TRBV9	NA	TRBJ1-2	NA	CASSPVTYGYTF	TGTGCCAGCAGCCCCGTGACCTATGGCTACACCTTC
16	TRBV19	TRBD1	TRBJ2-1	few	CASTLSTGSKQNEQFF	TGTGCCAGTACCCTATCGACAGGGTCCAAGCAGAATGAGCAGTTCTTC
15	TRBV27	NA	TRBJ2-3	NA	CASSWYGSGADTQYF	TGTGCCAGCAGTTGGTACGGGAGTGGGGCAGATACGCAGTATTTT
11	TRBV7-9	NA	TRBJ2-7	NA	CASSDPPEQYF	TGTGCCAGCTCCGACCCGCCCGAGCAGTACTTC
16	TRBV28	NA	TRBJ2-7	NA	CASTPRPGSIPYEQYF	TGTGCCAGCACCCCACGGCCGGGGAGTATTCCCTACGAGCAGTACTTC
11	TRBV27	NA	TRBJ2-1	NA	CASSTLETQFF	TGTGCCAGCAGTACCCTAGAGACCCAGTTCTTC
13	TRBV29-1	NA	TRBJ2-7	NA	CSADFGGVGEQYF	TGCAGCGCTGACTTTGGGGGAGTAGGCGAGCAGTACTTC
15	TRBV4-1	TRBD2	TRBJ2-5	NA	CASSRDRGVGETQYF	TGCGCCAGCAGCCGAGATCGGGGGGTCGGAGAGACCCAGTACTTC
13	TRBV11-1	NA	TRBJ2-1	many	CASSLALGRAQFF	TGTGCCAGCAGCTTAGCACTGGGAAGGGCGCAGTTCTTC
14	TRBV10-3	TRBD1	TRBJ2-3	NA	CAITGQGEGDTQYF	TGTGCCATCACCGGACAGGGGGAAGGGGATACGCAGTATTTT
15	TRBV27	NA	TRBJ2-1	few	CASSLLTATHNEQFF	TGTGCCAGCAGCCTATTGACAGCTACACACAATGAGCAGTTCTTC
18	TRBV27	NA	TRBJ1-2	few	CASSLVWGPEIANYGYTF	TGTGCCAGCAGTTTAGTGTGGGGCCCCGAGATAGCTAACTATGGCTACACCTTC
17	TRBV4-1	NA	TRBJ2-3	NA	CASSQVVMRGYTDTQYF	TGCGCCAGCAGCCAAGTAGTAATGAGGGGTTACACAGATACGCAGTATTTT
13	TRBV10-3	NA	TRBJ1-2	NA	CAISEPTAYGYTF	TGTGCCATCAGTGAGCCCACAGCCTATGGCTACACCTTC
17	TRBV9	NA	TRBJ1-1	NA	CASSVEGWGGVGTEAFF	TGTGCCAGCAGCGTAGAGGGGTGGGGGGGAGTTGGCACTGAAGCTTTCTTT
14	TRBV29-1	TRBD2	TRBJ2-7	NA	CSVDAGDTSYEQYF	TGCAGCGTTGATGCGGGAGACACCTCCTACGAGCAGTACTTC
15	TRBV6-2/TRBV6-3	TRBD2	TRBJ2-5	NA	CASSYPSGSGETQYF	TGTGCCAGCAGTTACCCTAGCGGGAGTGGCGAGACCCAGTACTTC
16	TRBV9	NA	TRBJ2-7	NA	CASSVDIPQVTYEQYF	TGTGCCAGCAGCGTAGACATCCCCCAAGTCACCTACGAGCAGTACTTC
17	TRBV7-2	TRBD1	TRBJ2-1	few	CASSLVGQINSYNEQFF	TGTGCCAGCAGCTTAGTGGGACAGATAAATAGCTACAATGAGCAGTTCTTC
13	TRBV2	TRBD1	TRBJ1-2	NA	CASSIVTGSGYTF	TGTGCCAGCAGTATCGTGACAGGGAGCGGCTACACCTTC
15	TRBV5-1	TRBD1	TRBJ1-1	NA	CASSIWTGGNTEAFF	TGCGCCAGCAGCATCTGGACAGGGGGGAACACTGAAGCTTTCTTT
11	TRBV29-1	NA	TRBJ1-1	few	CSVDGITEAFF	TGCAGCGTTGACGGTATCACTGAAGCTTTCTTT
15	TRBV7-9	NA	TRBJ2-1	NA	CASSLSAATYNEQFF	TGTGCCAGCAGCTTAAGCGCGGCAACCTACAATGAGCAGTTCTTC
19	TRBV11-2	TRBD2	TRBJ2-1	NA	CASSLGFSGISSSYNEQFF	TGTGCCAGCAGCTTAGGCTTTAGCGGGATATCGAGCTCCTACAATGAGCAGTTCTTC
16	TRBV4-2	NA	TRBJ1-1	NA	CASSQLSRGRSTEAFF	TGTGCCAGCAGCCAATTGAGCCGGGGAAGGAGCACTGAAGCTTTCTTT
16	TRBV7-9	NA	TRBJ1-2	NA	CASSLNVGSTNYGYTF	TGTGCCAGCAGCTTAAACGTGGGCAGCACAAACTATGGCTACACCTTC
14	TRBV30	NA	TRBJ1-2	once	CAWKGHSENYGYTF	TGTGCCTGGAAGGGCCACAGCGAAAACTATGGCTACACCTTC
16	TRBV12-3/TRBV12-4	TRBD1	TRBJ2-1	NA	CASSRRKQGVNNEQFF	TGTGCCAGCAGCCGACGTAAACAGGGGGTTAACAATGAGCAGTTCTTC
14	TRBV11-2	NA	TRBJ1-2	NA	CASSLGQKNYGYTF	TGTGCCAGCAGCTTAGGGCAGAAGAACTATGGCTACACCTTC
15	TRBV6-5	TRBD2	TRBJ2-1	NA	CASRTSQSSYNEQFF	TGTGCCAGCCGGACTAGCCAGAGCTCCTACAATGAGCAGTTCTTC
13	TRBV7-9	NA	TRBJ2-7	once	CASSLSSSWEQYF	TGTGCCAGCAGCTTATCTTCTAGCTGGGAGCAGTACTTC
12	TRBV7-9	TRBD1	TRBJ1-2	few	CASTGGYYGYTF	TGTGCCAGCACAGGGGGGTACTATGGCTACACCTTC
15	TRBV2	NA	TRBJ2-5	NA	CASSKGPGAQETQYF	TGTGCCAGCAGTAAGGGACCGGGGGCGCAAGAGACCCAGTACTTC
14	TRBV28	NA	TRBJ2-3	NA	CASSLEAVGGTQYF	TGTGCCAGCAGTTTAGAGGCGGTAGGCGGTACGCAGTATTTT
16	TRBV20-1	TRBD1	TRBJ2-1	few	CSARDLDRDSYNEQFF	TGCAGTGCTAGGGACCTTGACAGGGATTCCTACAATGAGCAGTTCTTC
17	TRBV7-3	NA	TRBJ2-1	NA	CASSLNTWSQENNEQFF	TGTGCCAGCAGCTTAAATACTTGGTCACAGGAGAACAATGAGCAGTTCTTC
16	TRBV28	TRBD1	TRBJ1-2	NA	CASKSGTGGANYGYTF	TGTGCCAGCAAATCCGGGACAGGGGGAGCTAACTATGGCTACACCTTC
17	TRBV21-1	NA	TRBJ1-5	NA	CASSKSKTGGGNQPQHF	TGTGCCAGCAGCAAGTCGAAAACAGGGGGTGGCAATCAGCCCCAGCATTTT
18	TRBV7-8	TRBD2	TRBJ2-3	NA	CASSPLTGLAGEADTQYF	TGTGCCAGCAGCCCGCTGACGGGACTAGCGGGAGAGGCAGATACGCAGTATTTT
14	TRBV7-9	TRBD1	TRBJ2-7	many	CASSPRDRAYEQYF	TGTGCCAGCAGCCCCCGGGACAGGGCCTACGAGCAGTACTTC
15	TRBV7-9	NA	TRBJ2-3	many	CASSLEGLLTDTQYF	TGTGCCAGCAGCTTAGAGGGTCTTCTCACAGATACGCAGTATTTT
15	TRBV9	NA	TRBJ2-3	NA	CASSETLSGTDTQYF	TGTGCCAGCAGCGAAACCCTTAGTGGCACAGATACGCAGTATTTT
13	TRBV7-9	NA	TRBJ1-6	NA	CASSATSNSPLHF	TGTGCCAGCAGCGCGACATCTAATTCACCCCTCCACTTT
13	TRBV20-1	NA	TRBJ2-1	few	CSERLSGRDEQFF	TGCAGCGAACGACTGAGCGGGCGGGATGAGCAGTTCTTC
13	TRBV14	NA	TRBJ2-2	NA	CASSQDIVGELFF	TGTGCCAGCAGCCAGGACATAGTCGGGGAGCTGTTTTTT
12	TRBV27	NA	TRBJ2-2	few	CATRGFPGELFF	TGTGCCACCCGGGGATTTCCCGGGGAGCTGTTTTTT